This T cell receptor (beta chain) came from a study of blood T cell repertoires in COVID-19. Across the whole study: Researchers got acute and convalescent COVID-19 samples from the United States, Italy and Spain.

TCRdb's copy holds only in-frame clones and misses some; the assay was immunoSEQ multiplex PCR. The top ten clones hold roughly 13% of a sample with tens of thousands of clones, approximately 82% of them seen once. This CDR3 is built from 12 residues. Trimming shortened V by 7 bases and J by 7 bases, and 14 bases separated the two germline ends. Germline V gene sequence: CDR1 SNHLY, CDR2 FYNNEI. The V and J genes are TRBV2 and TRBJ2-7; a weak D match, TRBD2 (6 bases). The sample consisted of peripheral blood. The receptor was isolated from a human donor in a cohort sampled during active COVID-19. CDR3 loop: CASILASGEQYF. The CDR3 DNA reads as TGTGCCAGCATTCTAGCGTCGGGGGAGCAGTACTTC. Together with reference TRBV2 and TRBJ2-7, the CDR3 gives the full variable domain: EPEVTQTPSHQVTQMGQEVILRCVPISNHLYFYWYRQILGQKVEFLVSFYNNEISEKSEIFDDQFSVERPDGSNFTLKIRSTKLEDSAMYFCASILASGEQYFGPGTRLTVT.